The present T cell receptor (beta chain) was sequenced within a study of shared T cell receptors in the human thymus (dated by TCRdb to the early 2020s). In the study overall: The study examined how the human thymus generates shared, self-reactive T-cell receptor alpha chains.

The library was built by means of the immunoSEQ multiplex PCR assay. TCRdb re-hosts the immuneACCESS table, in-frame sequences only. Its copies lack some clones; in the studies checked, an unresolved V gene accounts for under half of them, and the cause for the rest is not known. In this sample the table shows roughly 410,000 clones, approximately 95% of which occur a single time. Jointly, the top ten make up approximately 0.02% of the sample. In regard to this clone: Its antigen is not yet known. Base qualities are missing; no much larger clone stands one base away.

From a lookup of the germline V gene (reference sequence), CDR1 and CDR2 are SSHAT and FNYEAQ. At the junction V is shortened by 5 bases and J by 3 bases; bases outside the gene matches: 21. The CDR3 goes from the cysteine to the phenylalanine over 20 residues. The entry retains the CDR3 DNA only, 60 bases that are in frame from base 1. The rearrangement combines TRBV7-7 with TRBJ2-5, with 10 junctional bases fitting TRBD2. The sequenced sample consisted of thymocytes. This TCR came from a human donor. The encoded CDR3 is CASSPVPRGPNTSGEETQYF. The sequence in DNA is TGTGCCAGCAGCCCAGTACCTAGGGGCCCGAATACTAGCGGGGAAGAGACCCAGTACTTC.